The sequence of this T cell receptor beta chain was determined in a study of blood T cell repertoires in COVID-19 (TCRdb year 2020). With regard to the full study: Samples from collaborators originated in the United States, Italy and Spain and spanned both the acute and convalescent phases of COVID-19. The material from the prospective study consisted of cDNA or gDNA derived from T cells, B-cell-depleted T cells, or PBMCs. Deeply sampled blood TCRbeta repertoires from subjects exposed to, actively infected with, or recovered from COVID-19 were included in the dataset. The repertoires were released in a freely available public database meant as a resource for research on the immune response to SARS-CoV-2. Samples were obtained from the ongoing ImmuneRACE study (first 160 participants) and from about 1,300 subjects provided by 6 global collaborators. A de-identified subject ID, COVID-19 status, age in years and sex were almost always included in the sample metadata. Where HLA class I and class II types were available, the types were taken from metadata supplied by the sample provider, not from assay-based typing. Beyond this particular receptor, the publication reports: The amount of clinical and demographic metadata varied by source and participant and was provided uncurated.

The CDR3 measures 13 amino acids from cysteine to phenylalanine. Left in the record is the CDR3 DNA by itself, 39 bases read in frame from the first base. V drops 2 bases and J drops 3 bases, leaving 10 bases in between. The germline V gene (reference sequence) yields GTSNPN for CDR1 and SVGIG for CDR2. Whole blood was collected in K2EDTA tubes by collaborating institutions according to the institutions' own protocols. For TCRbeta analysis, collaborators shipped samples in one of three forms: frozen whole blood, isolated PBMCs, or DNA extracted from either of those sample types. TCRbeta CDR3 regions were amplified from genomic DNA using the immunoSEQ Assay, a bias-controlled multiplex PCR. As for how the authors treated the data: Within the assay, amplification of reference gene primers was used to estimate how many nucleated cells each sample contained. To quantify the absolute abundance of each unique TCRbeta CDR3 rearrangement, sequence reads were collapsed and filtered. Productive Simpson clonality was computed per sample as the square root of Simpson's diversity index over productive rearrangements. This immuneACCESS table, as held by TCRdb, lists in-frame sequences with V and J called but not all clones. Of the missing ones, under half trace to an unresolved V gene in checked studies; the others have no known cause. The DNA was the basis for D and trimming; V, J and clone size are from that table. The sample table holds around 700,000 clones, of which 90% were seen once. The ten most abundant clones make up approximately 0.25% of the sample.

This clone occurred once. The target of this receptor is not known. Nothing much larger sits one base from this clone, and base qualities are not available. What was sequenced was peripheral blood. The receptor was isolated from a woman younger than 30 with acute or convalescent COVID-19. The chain is made from TRBV30 and TRBJ1-1; the D segment could be TRBD1, given 5 matching bases. The CDR3: CAWSRQTDTEAFF. The sequenced DNA: TGTGCCTGGAGTCGACAGACGGACACTGAAGCTTTCTTT.